This T cell receptor beta chain was obtained from a study of human T cells and chemical hapten exposure. Findings and limits, study-wide: DPC sensitization did not alter TCRs above 1 in 1000 frequency.

Individual cDNA molecules (in the library) carried attached unique molecular identifiers. TCRdb re-called the 5' RACE reads with MiXCR, one entry per CDR3 protein. The table includes 65,000 to 95,000 distinct CDR3 sequences, more than 7.5% detected once. On this clonotype itself: No antigen is known for it.

Unseparated into fractions, whole blood served as the source from which total RNA was extracted. This sequence was found in a male donor in good health.

CDR3 loop: CASSRVGDPRWNEQFF. The CDR3 DNA reads TGCGCCAGCAGCAGGGTAGGTGATCCGAGATGGAATGAGCAGTTCTTC. V is TRBV4-1 and J is TRBJ2-1; D remains unclear. V was shortened by 5 bases and J by 7 bases, with 21 bases between the two germline ends. Per germline, CDR1 MGHRA and CDR2 YSYEKL. This CDR3 contains 16 residues.